Included here is one T cell receptor (beta chain) sequence, with context. The protocol was immunoSEQ multiplex PCR, while the TCRdb copy is restricted to in-frame clones and leaves out a portion. The table includes 80,000 or so clones, 70% to 90% detected once. Germline V gene sequence: CDR1 LGHNA, CDR2 YSLEER. V was pared by 0 bases and J by 2 bases, with 20 bases between. This CDR3 is built from 18 residues. The data originate from a study of T cell responses to AZD1222 COVID-19 vaccine. The source material was peripheral blood, sampled on day 0 of AZD1222 vaccination. The sequence derives from an adult in good health. The chain joins TRBV4-3 to TRBJ2-7, with D unresolved. The CDR3: CASSQEYGAGFRPYEQYF. CDR3 DNA sequence: TGCGCCAGCAGCCAAGAGTATGGAGCCGGGTTCCGGCCCTACGAGCAGTACTTC.